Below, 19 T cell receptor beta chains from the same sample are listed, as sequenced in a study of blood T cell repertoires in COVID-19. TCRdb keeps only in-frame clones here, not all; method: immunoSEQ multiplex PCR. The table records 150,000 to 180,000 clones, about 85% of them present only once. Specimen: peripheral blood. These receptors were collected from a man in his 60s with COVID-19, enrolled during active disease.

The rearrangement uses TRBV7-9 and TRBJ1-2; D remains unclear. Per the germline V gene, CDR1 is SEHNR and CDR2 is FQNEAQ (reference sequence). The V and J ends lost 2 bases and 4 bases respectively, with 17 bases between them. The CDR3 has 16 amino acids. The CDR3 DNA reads TGTGCCAGCAGCTTATATTCGACCGGTGGGAGCTATGGCTACACCTTC. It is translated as CASSLYSTGGSYGYTF.

The CDR3 DNA reads as TGTGCCAGCGGGCTTGGAAATCAGCCCCAGCATTTT. Amino acids: CASGLGNQPQHF. The chain combines TRBV6-5 with TRBJ1-5; unclear D gene. Germline CDR1 and CDR2: MNHEY and SVGAGI. The CDR3 covers 12 residues. V dropped 8 bases and J dropped 4 bases, with 9 bases sitting between them.

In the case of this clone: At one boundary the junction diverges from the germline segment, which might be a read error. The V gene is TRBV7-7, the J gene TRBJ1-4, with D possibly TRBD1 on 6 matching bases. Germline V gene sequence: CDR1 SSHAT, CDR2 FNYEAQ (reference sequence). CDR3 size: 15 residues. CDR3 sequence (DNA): TGTGCTAGCAGCCCCGGTAGGGGGATGTATGAAAAACTGTTTTTT. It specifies CASSPGRGMYEKLFF.

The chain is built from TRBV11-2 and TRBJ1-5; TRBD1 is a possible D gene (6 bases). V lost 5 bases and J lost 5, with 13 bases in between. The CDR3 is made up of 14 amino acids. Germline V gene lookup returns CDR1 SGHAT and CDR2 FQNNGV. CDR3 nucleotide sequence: TGTGCCAGCAGCCATACAGGGCCATATCAGCCCCAGCATTTT. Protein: CASSHTGPYQPQHF.

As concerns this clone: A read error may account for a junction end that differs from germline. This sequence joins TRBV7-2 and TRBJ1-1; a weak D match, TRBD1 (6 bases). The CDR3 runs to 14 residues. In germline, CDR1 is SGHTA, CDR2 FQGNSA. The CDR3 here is CASSLAIGGTEAFF. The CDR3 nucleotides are TGTGCCAGCAGCCTAGCGATAGGGGGAACTGAAGCTTTCTTT. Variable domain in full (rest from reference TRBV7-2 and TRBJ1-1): GAGVSQSPSNKVTEKGKDVELRCDPISGHTALYWYRQSLGQGLEFLIYFQGNSAPDKSGLPSDRFSAERTGGSVSTLTIQRTQQEDSAVYLCASSLAIGGTEAFFGQGTRLTVV.

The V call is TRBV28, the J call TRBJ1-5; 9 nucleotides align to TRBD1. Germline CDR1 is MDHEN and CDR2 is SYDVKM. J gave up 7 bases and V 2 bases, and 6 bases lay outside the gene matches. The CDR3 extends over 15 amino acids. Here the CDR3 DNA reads TGTGCCAGCAGTTTAGGGGACAGGGAAAGACAGCCCCAGCATTTT. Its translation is CASSLGDRERQPQHF.

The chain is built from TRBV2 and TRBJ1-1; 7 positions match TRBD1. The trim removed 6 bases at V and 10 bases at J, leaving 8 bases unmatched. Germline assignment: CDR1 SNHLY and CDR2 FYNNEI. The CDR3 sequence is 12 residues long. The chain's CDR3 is CASSSTGTAAFF. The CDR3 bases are TGTGCCAGCAGCTCGACAGGGACGGCAGCTTTCTTT.

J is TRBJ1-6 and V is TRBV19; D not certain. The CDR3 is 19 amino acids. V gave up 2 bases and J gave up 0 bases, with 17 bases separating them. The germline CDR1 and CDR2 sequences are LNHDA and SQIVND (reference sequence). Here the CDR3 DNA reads TGTGCCAGTAGTATACCATCGCACTTTTCGAGCTCCTATAATTCACCCCTCCACTTT. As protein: CASSIPSHFSSSYNSPLHF.

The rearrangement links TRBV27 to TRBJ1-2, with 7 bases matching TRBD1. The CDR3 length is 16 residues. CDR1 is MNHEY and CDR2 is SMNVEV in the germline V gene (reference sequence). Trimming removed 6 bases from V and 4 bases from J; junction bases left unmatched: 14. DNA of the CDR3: TGTGCCAGCAGGATAATCGGGACAGCCGGGGGCTATGGCTACACCTTC. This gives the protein CASRIIGTAGGYGYTF.

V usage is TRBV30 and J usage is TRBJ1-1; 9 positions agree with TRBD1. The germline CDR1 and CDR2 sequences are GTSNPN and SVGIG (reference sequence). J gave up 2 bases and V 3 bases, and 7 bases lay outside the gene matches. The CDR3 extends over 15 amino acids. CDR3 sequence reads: CAWRTWTGVNTEAFF. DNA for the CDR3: TGTGCCTGGAGGACCTGGACAGGGGTAAACACTGAAGCTTTCTTT.

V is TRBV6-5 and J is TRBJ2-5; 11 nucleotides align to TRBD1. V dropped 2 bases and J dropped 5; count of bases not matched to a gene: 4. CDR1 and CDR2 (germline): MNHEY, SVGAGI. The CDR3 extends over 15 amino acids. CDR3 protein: CASSYGDRGSETQYF. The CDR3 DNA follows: TGTGCCAGCAGTTACGGGGACAGGGGGTCCGAGACCCAGTACTTC.

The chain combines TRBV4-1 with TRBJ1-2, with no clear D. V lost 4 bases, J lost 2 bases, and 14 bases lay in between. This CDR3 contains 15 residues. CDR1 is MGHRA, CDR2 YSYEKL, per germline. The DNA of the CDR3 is TGCGCCAGCAGCCCCGGCGAGGGTACAAACTATGGCTACACCTTC. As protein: CASSPGEGTNYGYTF.

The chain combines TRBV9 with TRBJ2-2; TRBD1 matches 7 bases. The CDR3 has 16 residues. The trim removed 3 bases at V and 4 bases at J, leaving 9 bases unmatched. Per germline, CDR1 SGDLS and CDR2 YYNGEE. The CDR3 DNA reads TGTGCCAGCAGCGCCCGAGGGGGCGTGGGCACCGGGGAGCTGTTTTTT. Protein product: CASSARGGVGTGELFF.

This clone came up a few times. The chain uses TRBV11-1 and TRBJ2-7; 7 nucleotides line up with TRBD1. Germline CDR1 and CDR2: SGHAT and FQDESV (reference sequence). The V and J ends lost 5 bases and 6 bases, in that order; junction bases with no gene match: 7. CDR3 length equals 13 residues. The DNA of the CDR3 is TGTGCCAGCAGCAGAGGGACAGCTGCCGAGCAGTACTTC. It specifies CASSRGTAAEQYF.

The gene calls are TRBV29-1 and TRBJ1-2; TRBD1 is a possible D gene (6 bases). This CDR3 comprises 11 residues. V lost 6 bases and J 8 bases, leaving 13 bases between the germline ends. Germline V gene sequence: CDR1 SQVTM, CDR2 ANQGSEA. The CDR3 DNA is TGCAGCGTGGGACACATGGGAGGCTACACCTTC. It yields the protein CSVGHMGGYTF.

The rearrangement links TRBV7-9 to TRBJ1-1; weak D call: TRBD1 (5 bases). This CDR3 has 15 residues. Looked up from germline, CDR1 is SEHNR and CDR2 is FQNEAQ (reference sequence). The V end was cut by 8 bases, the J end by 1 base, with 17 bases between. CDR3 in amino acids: CASSQGGRGNTEAFF. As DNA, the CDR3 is TGTGCCAGCTCCCAGGGAGGAAGGGGGAACACTGAAGCTTTCTTT.

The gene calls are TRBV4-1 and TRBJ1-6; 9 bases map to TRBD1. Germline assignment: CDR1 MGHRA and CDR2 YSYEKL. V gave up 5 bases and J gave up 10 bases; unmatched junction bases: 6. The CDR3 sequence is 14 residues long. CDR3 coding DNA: TGCGCCAGCAGCAACCGGGACAGGGCATCACCCCTCCACTTT. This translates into CASSNRDRASPLHF.

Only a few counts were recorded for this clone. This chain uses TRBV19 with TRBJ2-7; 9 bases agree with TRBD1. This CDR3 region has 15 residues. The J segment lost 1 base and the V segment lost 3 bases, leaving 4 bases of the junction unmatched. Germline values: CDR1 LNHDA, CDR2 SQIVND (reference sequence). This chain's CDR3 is CASSILGQGSYEQYF. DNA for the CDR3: TGTGCCAGTAGTATCCTGGGACAGGGATCCTACGAGCAGTACTTC.

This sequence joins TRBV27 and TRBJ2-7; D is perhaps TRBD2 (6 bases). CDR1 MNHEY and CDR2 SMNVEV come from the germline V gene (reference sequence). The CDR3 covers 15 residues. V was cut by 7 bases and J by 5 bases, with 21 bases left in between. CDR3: CASTPRGAGKHEQYF. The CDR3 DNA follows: TGTGCCAGCACCCCGCGGGGTGCAGGGAAGCACGAGCAGTACTTC.